This entry concerns a single T cell receptor beta chain. Its target antigen remains unknown. No much larger clonotype is one base removed from it; base qualities were not supplied. The library was generated by the immunoSEQ multiplex PCR assay. For the original study's pipeline: A statistical classification framework was built to diagnose cytomegalovirus status from the catalog of TCR beta chain sequences. The source is immuneACCESS, and TCRdb retained only in-frame sequences with V and J called. Part of the clones is not carried over; for the studies checked, unresolved V genes explain less than half of this, and the remainder is unexplained. Clonal size and the V and J genes are those of that table, whereas D and trimming came from the DNA. Here the sample has over 250,000 clones; 86% occur a single time. Of the sample, less than 1.2% is held by the ten largest clones. The donors belonged to the validation cohort of under 150 subjects, which was separate from the 666-subject first cohort.

This record belongs to a study of cytomegalovirus exposure and HLA in healthy donors (dated by TCRdb to about 2017). At the level of the whole study: A later analysis indicated that the 130 or so validation repertoires were generated on the platform also employed for the 700 or so repertoires of the first cohort. The study was designed to test whether signatures of past pathogen exposure could be identified by cataloging public T cell receptors. To predict cytomegalovirus infection status, the study brought together high-throughput TCR immunosequencing, statistical association of individual TCRs with disease status, and machine learning. Besides the first cohort of under 700 subjects, a separate validation cohort made up of 95 to 150 different subjects was used. The paper's findings and limits, for the study overall: Most TCR sequences were seen in very few donors, while some public TCRs were found in many individuals. The authors suggested that the approach could potentially be generalized to other disease states and immunological phenotypes. The classifier was reported to diagnose cytomegalovirus status with high specificity and sensitivity in both the original and validation cohorts. A total of fewer than 200 TCR beta chains were listed by the study as associated with cytomegalovirus. In vitro tests confirmed that a few of the cytomegalovirus-associated TCR beta chains recognize cytomegalovirus antigens. A later analysis lacked HLA typing for the validation cohort, so it scored co-occurrence in that cohort across all 110 or so repertoires. Subsequent analysis determined that TCRs grouped into clusters in the first cohort also showed a tendency toward co-occurrence across the roughly 120 validation repertoires, and 85% to 95% of cluster scores exceeded 0.

The receptor was derived from a woman between 18 and 29 years old in good health and CMV-seronegative. Sequenced sample: PBMCs.

The DNA sequence is as follows: TGCGCCAGCAGCTTGTTCGGACAGGGGACTGGGGCCAACGTCCTGACTTTC. Its protein product is CASSLFGQGTGANVLTF. Recombination joined TRBV5-1 with TRBJ2-6; 9 bases in the middle match TRBD1. Trimming takes 1 base off V and 2 bases off J; junction bases not matched to a gene: 4. Measured from the cysteine to the phenylalanine, the CDR3 is 17 residues long. Just CDR3 DNA is preserved here, 51 bases in frame from base 1. From the germline V gene, CDR1 is SGHRS and CDR2 is YFSETQ. The CDR3, completed at both ends by the reference TRBV5-1 and TRBJ2-6 genes, gives the full variable domain KAGVTQTPRYLIKTRGQQVTLSCSPISGHRSVSWYQQTPGQGLQFLFEYFSETQRNKGNFPGRFSGRQFSNSRSEMNVSTLELGDSALYLCASSLFGQGTGANVLTFGAGSRLTVL.